Listed here are 21 T cell receptor beta chains from one sample, sequenced in a study of vaccination and CD4 T cells after COVID-19. No antigen has been assigned to these receptors. The treatment denotes: approximately 11-day PBMC culture with coronavirus spike peptide pools or control peptides (ViraFEST assay). Cultured CD4+ T-cell DNA underwent Oncomine TCR Beta short-read sequencing. One entry per CDR3 protein results from TCRdb running MiXCR on the PCR reads. The sample has about 13,000 distinct CDR3 sequences, about 46% seen once. Sequenced material: cultured CD4+ T cells from blood. These receptor sequences come from a human donor with COVID-19.

The chain links TRBV19 to TRBJ1-2, with D unclear. V lost 1 base and J 0 bases, leaving 9 bases between the germline ends. CDR3 length equals 15 residues. Germline lookup yields CDR1 LNHDA and CDR2 SQIVND (reference sequence). The CDR3 here is CASSIGQATNYGYTF. CDR3 nucleotide sequence: TGTGCCAGTAGTATAGGCCAGGCAACTAACTATGGCTACACCTTC. Complete variable domain (other parts from reference TRBV19 and TRBJ1-2): DGGITQSPKYLFRKEGQNVTLSCEQNLNHDAMYWYRQDPGQGLRLIYYSQIVNDFQKGDIAEGYSVSREKKESFPLTVTSAQKNPTAFYLCASSIGQATNYGYTFGSGTRLTVV.

CDR3 sequence (DNA): TGTGCCAGCAGCTTAAGAGGAGGGACAGTTCCTAACTATGGCTACACCTTC. Protein product: CASSLRGGTVPNYGYTF. The rearrangement joins TRBV7-3 to TRBJ1-2; 7 nucleotides align to TRBD1. The CDR3 sequence is 17 residues long. J gave up 0 bases and V 1 base, and 8 bases lay outside the gene matches. The germline gives CDR1 SGHTA, CDR2 FQGTGA.

This clonotype was counted between two and nine times. The chain employs TRBV18 and TRBJ1-1; D is uncertain. Per germline, CDR1 KGHSH and CDR2 LQKENI. The CDR3 covers 14 residues. Deletions cut 3 bases from V and 4 bases from J, with 12 bases between. The CDR3 loop is CASSPAGVGTEAFF. The CDR3 bases are TGTGCCAGCTCACCCGCCGGGGTAGGCACTGAAGCTTTCTTT.

This clonotype was picked up a small number of times. The chain has TRBV6-1 and TRBJ1-3, with D perhaps TRBD1 (5 bases). V gave up 6 bases and J gave up 3 bases, with 12 bases separating them. This CDR3 has 14 residues. The germline gives CDR1 MNHNS, CDR2 SASEGT. The DNA for the CDR3 is TGTGCCAGCAGCCCTCAGGGAGGTGGAAACACCATATATTTT. Protein product: CASSPQGGGNTIYF.

V usage is TRBV6-1 and J usage is TRBJ2-5, with 7 bases that match TRBD2. This CDR3 is built from 14 residues. Germline CDR1 and CDR2: MNHNS and SASEGT. With V trimmed by 6 bases and J by 4 bases, 8 bases remained unmatched. The CDR3 DNA follows: TGTGCCAGCAGGCAAGGACCGGGGGGAGAGACCCAGTACTTC. This translates into CASRQGPGGETQYF.

This sequence joins TRBV21-1 and TRBJ1-2. TRBV21-1 constitutes a pseudogene. There are 14 residues in the CDR3. In DNA form, the CDR3 reads TGTGCCAGCACCATAGAGGGAGGGGCTTGGGGCTACACCTTC. Amino acid sequence: CASTIEGGAWGYTF.

The J gene is TRBJ1-6, the V gene TRBV12-3 or TRBV12-4, with 8 positions matching TRBD1. V gave up 3 bases and J gave up 10 bases; unmatched junction bases: 8. This CDR3 region has 15 residues. The CDR3 sequence: CASSFQARGQSPLHF. CDR3 DNA: TGTGCCAGCAGTTTTCAGGCCAGGGGGCAATCACCCCTCCACTTT.

This chain joins TRBV20-1 and TRBJ2-7; 11 bases are a match to TRBD2. This CDR3 has 17 residues. V trimming: 3 bases; J trimming: 0 bases; junction bases outside the gene matches: 10. Germline CDR1 is DFQATT and CDR2 is SNEGSKA (reference sequence). For the CDR3, the DNA is TGCAGTGCTAGTCCTAGCGGGGGGATCATCCGCTCCTACGAGCAGTACTTC. It yields the protein CSASPSGGIIRSYEQYF.

This clonotype showed up just a few times. This chain links TRBV6-1 with TRBJ2-5, with TRBD1 matching over 7 bases. Germline V gene sequence: CDR1 MNHNS, CDR2 SASEGT. CDR3 length: 12 residues. The V gene end was trimmed by 5 bases and the J gene end by 9 bases; junction bases not matched to a gene: 6. CDR3 loop: CASSTPTGAQYF. DNA of the CDR3: TGTGCCAGCAGTACACCTACAGGGGCCCAGTACTTC.

The chain joins TRBV20-1 to TRBJ2-2; no firm D call. Trimming stripped 6 bases from V and 5 bases from J, with 19 bases between. The germline V gene encodes CDR1 DFQATT and CDR2 SNEGSKA (reference sequence). The CDR3 is 15 amino acids. The CDR3 coding sequence is TGCAGTGCCCAACCCGGCCTTTCCGGAACCGGGGAGCTGTTTTTT. This sequence encodes CSAQPGLSGTGELFF.

As concerns this clonotype: The junction departs from the called germline gene at one end, perhaps through a read error. The J gene is TRBJ1-6, the V gene TRBV7-2; 7 bases are a match to TRBD1. CDR3 size: 15 residues. The germline gives CDR1 SGHTA, CDR2 FQGNSA. The CDR3 here is CASSPREGANSLLHF. CDR3 DNA: TGTGCCAGCAGCCCCCGAGAGGGGGCTAATTCACTCCTCCACTTT. Supplemented by reference TRBV7-2 and TRBJ1-6, the full variable domain reads GAGVSQSPSNKVTEKGKDVELRCDPISGHTALYWYRQSLGQGLEFLIYFQGNSAPDKSGLPSDRFSAERTGGSVSTLTIQRTQQEDSAVYLCASSPREGANSLLHFGNGTRLTVT.

J is TRBJ1-1 and V is TRBV7-9; tentative D call: TRBD1 (6 bases). Germline loops: CDR1 SEHNR, CDR2 FQNEAQ (reference sequence). The CDR3 length is 15 residues. Written as DNA, the CDR3 is TGTGTCGAGTTACCTACAGGGAATATGCGCACTGAAGCTTTCTTT. It encodes CVELPTGNMRTEAFF.

The rearrangement uses TRBV6-1 and TRBJ2-7; 9 nucleotides agree with TRBD1. J was trimmed by 2 bases and V by 5 bases; bases with no gene match: 4. Germline-derived CDR1 and CDR2 are MNHNS and SASEGT. The CDR3 loop spans 14 amino acids. CDR3 DNA sequence: TGTGCCAGCAGTCGTCACAGGGGGCCCTACGAGCAGTACTTC. It yields the protein CASSRHRGPYEQYF.

This clonotype was seen only once. The V and J genes are TRBV5-4 and TRBJ2-1; TRBD1 matches 7 bases. The CDR3 loop spans 16 amino acids. From germline, CDR1 is SGHNT and CDR2 YYREEE (reference sequence). V dropped 6 bases and J dropped 15; count of bases not matched to a gene: 24. CDR3 DNA: TGTGCCAGCACCCTATACAACCCGGGACAGAACTACCCTGGGTTCTTC. It specifies CASTLYNPGQNYPGFF.

The chain joins TRBV5-8 to TRBJ1-5, with 7 bases fitting TRBD1. Germline lookup yields CDR1 SGHTS and CDR2 YDEGEE. J lost 3 bases, V lost 4 bases, and 10 bases had no gene match. The CDR3 has 16 residues. CDR3 sequence reads: CASSPSTGKNNQPQHF. CDR3 DNA sequence: TGTGCCAGCAGCCCGTCGACAGGGAAGAACAATCAGCCCCAGCATTTT.

This chain connects TRBV10-3 to TRBJ1-1, with D possibly being TRBD1 (6 bases). The CDR3 is made up of 12 amino acids. The germline V and J ends were trimmed by 11 bases and 11 bases, with 21 bases remaining between them. CDR1 is ENHRY and CDR2 is SYGVKD in the germline V gene. CDR3 amino acids: CASSGGGNGAFF. Written as DNA, the CDR3 is TGTGCCTCTTCCGGGGGGGGCAATGGGGCTTTCTTT.

This clonotype was seen only a few times. This chain joins TRBV6-5 and TRBJ1-2; D is possibly TRBD1 (6 bases). This CDR3 region has 15 residues. Germline V CDR1 and CDR2: MNHEY, SVGAGI. With 0 bases removed from V and 8 bases from J, the gap between germline ends came to 16 bases. DNA of the CDR3: TGTGCCAGCAGTTACTCGGGACACGGGGGGTACGGCTACACCTTC. Translated: CASSYSGHGGYGYTF.

The chain couples TRBV5-1 to TRBJ2-2, with D possibly being TRBD1 or TRBD2 (7 bases each). CDR3 size: 16 residues. Germline CDR1 reads SGHRS; CDR2 reads YFSETQ. V was pared by 1 base and J by 2 bases, with 12 bases between. The CDR3: CASSLKGGGNTGELFF. The CDR3 coding sequence is TGCGCCAGCAGCTTGAAGGGAGGGGGCAACACCGGGGAGCTGTTTTTT.

J is TRBJ1-6 and V is TRBV20-1; D may be TRBD1 (5 bases). V was trimmed by 3 bases and J by 8 bases, leaving 17 bases between them. Germline loops: CDR1 DFQATT, CDR2 SNEGSKA (reference sequence). The CDR3 has 15 residues. CDR3 DNA: TGCAGTGCTAGCCGGGGCGCTATATCCGATTCACCCCTCCACTTT. Protein: CSASRGAISDSPLHF.

The chain recombines TRBV9 with TRBJ1-2; D might be TRBD1 (5 bases). The CDR3 has 17 amino acids. Germline V gene sequence: CDR1 SGDLS, CDR2 YYNGEE. Trimming left V 4 bases short and J 8 bases short, with 27 bases between. CDR3 in amino acids: CASSFSRDGSSSGGYTF. The CDR3, as DNA: TGTGCCAGCAGCTTCTCCAGGGACGGATCCTCCTCGGGGGGCTACACCTTC.

The chain employs TRBV19 and TRBJ1-5; D is possibly TRBD1 (5 bases). Trimming cost V 5 bases and J 6 bases, with 11 bases left between them. Germline CDR1 LNHDA, CDR2 SQIVND (reference sequence). The CDR3 has 13 amino acids. CDR3 nucleotide sequence: TGTGCCAGTAGTTTGTCAGGGACTCAGCCCCAGCATTTT. Amino acid sequence: CASSLSGTQPQHF.